Below are 4 T cell receptor beta chains sequenced from a single sample in a study of PD-1 blockade in classical Hodgkin lymphoma. Time point here: cycle 4 day 1 (C4D1), after six to seven weeks of nivolumab. No patient escaped relapse after autologous stem cell transplantation, and brentuximab vedotin exposure varied. Thawed PBMCs were the source of CD4+ T cells, purified by magnetic negative selection. This table comes from immunoSEQ multiplex PCR, and its TCRdb copy is limited to in-frame clones, with some not included. The sample lists around 30,000 clones; approximately 90% were seen once. Sequencing used CD4+ T cells from blood, obtained before the fourth cycle of nivolumab. The receptor source for this set is a human donor with classical Hodgkin lymphoma.

The chain carries TRBV19 and TRBJ2-7; D is perhaps TRBD1 or TRBD2 (5 bases each). This CDR3 contains 14 residues. Germline V CDR1 and CDR2: LNHDA, SQIVND (reference sequence). V gave up 3 bases and J gave up 1 base, with 10 bases separating them. Here the CDR3 reads CASSIGAQSYEQYF. DNA of the CDR3: TGTGCCAGTAGTATCGGGGCACAATCCTACGAGCAGTACTTC.

This clone showed up just once. The V and J genes are TRBV28 and TRBJ2-7; D unresolved. Trimming took off 8 bases at V and 6 bases at J, with 11 bases between the two ends. The CDR3 covers 11 residues. The germline V gene encodes CDR1 MDHEN and CDR2 SYDVKM. The CDR3 DNA reads as TGTGCCAGCGTCTCAACGGTCGAGCAGTACTTC. This codes for CASVSTVEQYF.

There are a few counts of this clone. V usage is TRBV30 and J usage is TRBJ1-2; D uncertain. The germline CDR1 and CDR2 sequences are GTSNPN and SVGIG (reference sequence). This CDR3 comprises 13 residues. The ends were cut back, 8 bases at V and 8 bases at J, with 21 bases in the middle. The CDR3 region is CARWSVESGGYTF. The CDR3 nucleotides are TGTGCCCGCTGGAGTGTAGAGTCAGGAGGCTACACCTTC.

This rearrangement joins TRBV27 to TRBJ2-1, with 12 bases aligning to TRBD2. The V gene end was trimmed by 6 bases and the J gene end by 4 bases; junction bases not matched to a gene: 13. CDR1 and CDR2 from the germline V gene are MNHEY and SMNVEV (reference sequence). This CDR3 has 18 residues. CDR3 DNA sequence: TGTGCCAGCAGCGAGACTAGCGGGGGTAACCCATATTACAATGAGCAGTTCTTC. Translated: CASSETSGGNPYYNEQFF.